These T cell receptor beta chains were read from a single sample in a study of T cell responses to AZD1222 COVID-19 vaccine. The table came from immunoSEQ multiplex PCR; TCRdb's copy has only in-frame clones and leaves some out. The data hold about 110,000 clones, with roughly 84% observed a single time. The starting material was peripheral blood, obtained on day 0 of AZD1222 vaccination. The receptors shown here come from an adult in good health. CDR3s include the opening cysteine and the closing phenylalanine or tryptophan. A D gene is named only where the DNA matches it firmly. Rows give clone size only sometimes, using once, few, many, or a class for an expanded clone.

NA	TRBV7-2	NA	TRBJ2-1	CASSVSGAGYNEQFF	TGTGCCAGCAGCGTTAGCGGAGCGGGCTACAATGAGCAGTTCTTC
NA	TRBV10-3	few	TRBJ1-1	CAISGTRTNTEAFF	TGTGCCATCAGTGGGACAAGAACTAACACTGAAGCTTTCTTT
NA	TRBV18	NA	TRBJ1-2	CASSPPSVPYGYTF	TGTGCCAGCTCACCACCGTCAGTCCCCTATGGCTACACCTTC
NA	TRBV6-5	NA	TRBJ2-7	CASRHDNYEQYF	TGTGCCAGCAGACATGACAACTACGAGCAGTACTTC
NA	TRBV18	NA	TRBJ1-1	CASSPTSPGLHEVAFF	TGTGCCAGCTCACCAACTTCCCCAGGGCTTCACGAAGTAGCTTTCTTT
NA	TRBV11-3	few	TRBJ2-2	CASRGGAGELFF	TGTGCCAGCAGGGGCGGTGCCGGGGAGCTGTTTTTT
NA	TRBV19	NA	TRBJ1-2	CASSIDPGRGDGYTF	TGTGCCAGTAGTATAGATCCGGGTCGAGGGGATGGCTACACCTTC
NA	TRBV10-3	once	TRBJ1-5	CAISSGDQPQHF	TGTGCCATCAGTAGTGGGGATCAGCCCCAGCATTTT
NA	TRBV28	NA	TRBJ2-3	CASSLLRNTQYF	TGTGCCAGCAGTTTGTTGCGGAATACGCAGTATTTT
NA	TRBV6-5	once	TRBJ2-5	CASSYEGGRETQYF	TGTGCCAGCAGTTACGAGGGGGGAAGGGAGACCCAGTACTTC
NA	TRBV19	NA	TRBJ1-2	CASSRGPYNYGYTF	TGTGCCAGTAGTCGTGGACCGTATAACTATGGCTACACCTTC
TRBD2	TRBV7-8	NA	TRBJ2-1	CASNLRLAGDDNEQFF	TGTGCCAGCAACTTAAGACTAGCGGGAGATGACAATGAGCAGTTCTTC
TRBD1	TRBV19	once	TRBJ2-7	CASSLALQGSEQYF	TGTGCCAGTAGCCTTGCCCTACAGGGGAGTGAGCAGTACTTC
NA	TRBV4-2	NA	TRBJ2-3	CASSHPEGKTSTDTQYF	TGTGCCAGCAGCCACCCAGAGGGGAAGACTAGCACAGATACGCAGTATTTT
NA	TRBV7-8	once	TRBJ2-7	CASSARSRRSGGEQYF	TGTGCCAGCAGCGCCCGATCCAGAAGGAGCGGCGGGGAGCAGTACTTC
TRBD1	TRBV28	NA	TRBJ1-3	CASSRQGGGNTIYF	TGTGCCAGCAGTCGACAGGGGGGTGGAAACACCATATATTTT
NA	TRBV6-6	few	TRBJ1-2	CASSRSATNYGYTF	TGTGCCAGCAGTCGATCAGCCACTAACTATGGCTACACCTTC
NA	TRBV11-2	NA	TRBJ1-1	CASSLALRTEAFF	TGTGCCAGCAGCTTAGCATTGCGCACTGAAGCTTTCTTT
TRBD1	TRBV15	NA	TRBJ1-5	CATSNRQGTKNQPQHF	TGTGCCACCAGCAACCGACAGGGGACTAAGAATCAGCCCCAGCATTTT
NA	TRBV3-1/TRBV3-2	NA	TRBJ2-2	CASSQGGRQNTGELFF	TGTGCCAGCAGCCAAGGGGGCAGGCAGAACACCGGGGAGCTGTTTTTT
NA	TRBV9	NA	TRBJ1-1	CASSSFGQRTRSEAFF	TGTGCCAGCAGCTCCTTCGGACAGAGAACAAGGTCTGAAGCTTTCTTT
TRBD1	TRBV28	once	TRBJ1-3	CASSGGTVPHTIYF	TGTGCCAGCAGTGGAGGGACAGTCCCCCACACCATATATTTT
NA	TRBV14	large	TRBJ1-1	CASSQDWGRAINTEAFF	TGTGCCAGCAGCCAAGATTGGGGGAGAGCAATCAACACTGAAGCTTTCTTT
TRBD1	TRBV5-1	NA	TRBJ1-5	CASSPDRDNQPQHF	TGCGCCAGCAGCCCGGACAGGGATAATCAGCCCCAGCATTTT